This TCR beta chain was sequenced for a study of cytomegalovirus exposure and HLA in healthy donors. Across the study: Earlier work reported about 110 million unique TCR beta sequences from 150 million to 200 million T cells. Genotyping showed roughly 86% of some 400 donors falling in the Caucasian-associated ancestry cluster. Findings and caveats of the study: Judged likely to be a sequencing artifact was a cluster of highly shared sequence variants. There were 150 to 200 TCR beta chains listed as cytomegalovirus-associated.

Worth noting for this clone: Antigen: not known.

Germline loops: CDR1 MNHEY, CDR2 SVGAGI. The CDR3 extends over 13 amino acids. After removal of 8 bases from V and 7 bases from J, the junction contained 10 bases not matched to a gene. PCR primers comprised 60 Vbeta and 13 Jbeta primers. Data came from immunoSEQ multiplex PCR; TCRdb stores just in-frame clones and leaves some out. This sample carries 110,000 to 150,000 clones, 60% to 80% of them seen once, and the ten largest clones take 1.5% to 2%. The source is a young woman in good health and CMV-seronegative. Sequencing was performed on PBMCs. V gene TRBV6-5 combines with J gene TRBJ1-1; 7 bases fit TRBD1. The CDR3 spells CASSERGRLEAFF. CDR3 DNA sequence: TGTGCCAGCTCAGAGAGGGGGCGGCTTGAAGCTTTCTTT.